This TCR beta chain was sequenced during a study of control samples from healthy donors and cancer patients. Produced via immunoSEQ multiplex PCR; TCRdb's table is partial and in-frame only. The sample holds tens of thousands of clones, roughly 93% seen once. Germline V CDR1 and CDR2: MNHEY, SVGAGI. V was pared by 8 bases and J by 0 bases, with 8 bases between. CDR3 length: 12 residues. This receptor was taken from a woman aged 40 to 49 with lung cancer. The chain carries TRBV6-5 and TRBJ2-7; D is unclear. Specimen: PBMCs. The CDR3 region has the DNA TGTGCCAGCCGACCTTCCTCCTACGAGCAGTACTTC. This encodes CASRPSSYEQYF.